A single sample gave rise to the 2 T cell receptor beta chains below, sequenced in a study of patients and donors after allogeneic stem cell transplantation. One entry per CDR3 protein results from TCRdb running MiXCR on the RT-PCR reads. The table shows approximately 99,000 distinct CDR3 sequences, with 35% occurring only once. The sequenced material came from blood, either unsorted or a sorted T cell fraction (not recorded which). The receptors derive from a human donor who was either an allogeneic HSCT recipient or a stem cell or donor lymphocyte infusion donor (not recorded which). It is not recorded whose cells these are; they may come from a transplant donor.

The V and J genes are TRBV20-1 and TRBJ2-7; TRBD2 matches at 8 bases. The V gene end was trimmed by 5 bases and the J gene end by 3 bases; junction bases not matched to a gene: 6. CDR1 is DFQATT and CDR2 is SNEGSKA in the germline V gene (reference sequence). This CDR3 region has 13 residues. The CDR3 DNA reads TGCAGTGCTCCGGGACTAGTGGGCTACGAGCAGTACTTC. Its protein product is CSAPGLVGYEQYF.

This clonotype was counted ten times or more. The genes are TRBV7-2 and TRBJ2-2; D is ambiguous. V lost 5 bases and J 5 bases, leaving 9 bases between the germline ends. The CDR3 has 13 residues. In germline, CDR1 is SGHTA, CDR2 FQGNSA. CDR3 nucleotide sequence: TGTGCCAGCAGCCTCCTTCAAACCGGGGAGCTGTTTTTT. Its translation: CASSLLQTGELFF.